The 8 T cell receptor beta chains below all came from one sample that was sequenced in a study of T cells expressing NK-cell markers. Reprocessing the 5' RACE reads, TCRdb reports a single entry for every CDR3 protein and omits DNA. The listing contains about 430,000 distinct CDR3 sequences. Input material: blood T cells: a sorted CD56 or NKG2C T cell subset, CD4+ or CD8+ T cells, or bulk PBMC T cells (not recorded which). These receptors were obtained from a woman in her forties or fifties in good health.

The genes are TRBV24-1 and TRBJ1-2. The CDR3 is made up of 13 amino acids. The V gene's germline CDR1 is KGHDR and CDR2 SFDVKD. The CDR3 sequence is CATSVAYRSGYTF.

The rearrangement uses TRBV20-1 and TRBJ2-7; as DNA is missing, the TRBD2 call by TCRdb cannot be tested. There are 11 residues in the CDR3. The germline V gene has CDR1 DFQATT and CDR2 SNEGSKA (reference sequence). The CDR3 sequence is CSVDSVHEQYF.

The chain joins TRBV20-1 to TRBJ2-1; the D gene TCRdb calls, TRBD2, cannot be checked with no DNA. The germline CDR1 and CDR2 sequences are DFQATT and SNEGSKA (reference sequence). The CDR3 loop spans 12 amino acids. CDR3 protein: CSAASKGREQFF.

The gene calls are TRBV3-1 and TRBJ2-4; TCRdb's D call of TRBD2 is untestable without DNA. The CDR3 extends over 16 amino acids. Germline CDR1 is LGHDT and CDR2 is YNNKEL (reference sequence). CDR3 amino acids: CASSHKGRGLLEIQYF. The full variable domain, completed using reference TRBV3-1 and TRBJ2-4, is DTAVSQTPKYLVTQMGNDKSIKCEQNLGHDTMYWYKQDSKKFLKIMFSYNNKELIINETVPNRFSPKSPDKAHLNLHINSLELGDSAVYFCASSHKGRGLLEIQYFGAGTRLSVL.

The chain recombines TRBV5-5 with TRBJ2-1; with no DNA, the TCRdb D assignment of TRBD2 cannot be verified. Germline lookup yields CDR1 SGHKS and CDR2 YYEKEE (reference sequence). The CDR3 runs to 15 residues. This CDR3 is CASSRAALGYNEQFF.

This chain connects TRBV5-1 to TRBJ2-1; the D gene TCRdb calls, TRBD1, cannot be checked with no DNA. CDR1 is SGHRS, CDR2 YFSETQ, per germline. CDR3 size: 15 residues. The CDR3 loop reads CASSLGWGRTNEQFF.

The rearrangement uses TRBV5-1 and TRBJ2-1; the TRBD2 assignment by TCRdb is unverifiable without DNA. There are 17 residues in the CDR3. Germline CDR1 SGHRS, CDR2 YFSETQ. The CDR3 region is CASSNGPRVAAYNEQFF.

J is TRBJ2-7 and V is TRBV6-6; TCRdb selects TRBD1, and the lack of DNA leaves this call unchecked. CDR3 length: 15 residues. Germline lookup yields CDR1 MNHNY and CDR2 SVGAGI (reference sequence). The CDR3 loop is CASSFTRKGKHEQYF.